This T cell receptor beta chain comes out of a study of T-cell memory formation after mild COVID-19. General study results and limits: Contracting clones localized mainly to CM and EM when CD4+ and mainly to EMRA when CD8+. Memory from before infection featured some responding clones, which suggests cross-reactive memory joined.

This clonotype appeared a few times. Its antigen remains unidentified. UMIs and sample barcodes were carried by the TCR alpha and TCR beta cDNA libraries that 5'RACE produced using constant-segment primers. TCRdb reprocessed the 5' RACE reads via MiXCR and lists one record per CDR3 protein. Of about 270,000 distinct CDR3 sequences listed, 15% are singletons. The clonotype was recovered from an adult woman who had mild COVID-19 (a few samples of this study predate the infection). Cell type and time point are not known. The sequenced sample was PBMCs or a T cell subset sorted from them (not recorded which).

CDR3 in amino acids: CASSLVPGFQETQYF. For the CDR3, the DNA is TGCGCCAGCAGCTTGGTCCCGGGGTTCCAAGAGACCCAGTACTTC. The chain uses TRBV5-1 and TRBJ2-5; TRBD2 might be the D (5 bases). The V gene lost 0 bases and the J gene lost 1 base, with 10 bases spanning the gap. Germline lookup yields CDR1 SGHRS and CDR2 YFSETQ. The CDR3 runs to 15 residues.